This entry is about one TCR beta chain. This clone's antigen is unknown. Base quality data are lacking; no much larger clone is found one base away. Library preparation employed the immunoSEQ multiplex PCR assay. The table comes from immuneACCESS by way of TCRdb, which keeps in-frame sequences with V and J called. Part of the clones is missing from these tables; in studies checked, under half for an unresolved V gene and the rest for unknown reasons. Counted in this sample were tens of thousands of clones; nearly 85% of them appeared once. The top ten clonotypes cover 2.2% of the sample. This entry is derived from a study of ipilimumab plus nivolumab after autologous stem cell transplantation (dated by TCRdb to the early 2020s). About the investigation overall: The median number of doses that trial patients received was about five for ipilimumab and 8 for nivolumab. The DLBCL cohort included primary refractory and relapsed disease, with 18-month progression-free survival of roughly 89% and 26% respectively. Patients in the trial were undergoing autologous transplant and had high-risk diffuse large B cell lymphoma, mature T cell lymphoma, or multiple myeloma. The intent-to-treat population of the trial was made up of thirty-five patients. Findings and caveats that apply to the study as a whole: Per the authors, a biologic rationale for further study of the post-transplant checkpoint inhibition approach was offered by T cell receptor repertoire, regulatory T cell phenotype and gut microbiota profiles. The authors concluded that, as post-transplant consolidation, combined checkpoint inhibition appeared tolerable.

Starting 14 to 28 days after the autologous transplant, patients began checkpoint therapy, which included ipilimumab at 1 mg/kg intravenously on day 1 of selected weeks. Patients received nivolumab at 3 mg/kg intravenously on day 1 of weeks 1, 4, 7, 10, and every two weeks through week 26. The study was a Phase Ib clinical trial testing combined checkpoint inhibition with ipilimumab and nivolumab as consolidation after autologous stem cell transplantation. Reading from cysteine to phenylalanine, the CDR3 counts 16 amino acids. The retained sequence is limited to the CDR3, 48 bases, with the frame set at the first base. CDR1 MGHRA and CDR2 YSYEKL were looked up in the germline V gene. After removal of 5 bases from V and 6 bases from J, the junction retains 8 bases not matched to a gene.

The sample here was PBMCs, taken in a trial of ipilimumab plus nivolumab as post-transplant consolidation. Rearrangement joined TRBV4-1 to TRBJ1-5; 12 central nucleotides agree with TRBD1. This receptor was taken from a male donor with diffuse large B-cell lymphoma. DNA sequence: TGCGCCAGCAGCAGTCCGGGACAGGGGGCCGGTCAGCCCCAGCATTTT. This sequence encodes CASSSPGQGAGQPQHF.